This T cell receptor beta chain came from a study of blood T cell repertoires in COVID-19. The CDR3 runs 13 residues. The V end lost 1 base, the J end lost 2 bases, and 5 bases lay between the germline ends. Germline assignment: CDR1 KGHSH and CDR2 LQKENI. Sequencing was performed with immunoSEQ multiplex PCR; in TCRdb, only in-frame clones are kept and a portion is missing. The sample carries roughly 150,000 clones, more than 75% recorded once. This TCR was recovered from a woman aged 60-70 years with COVID-19, enrolled during active disease. The J gene is TRBJ1-2, the V gene TRBV18, with D tentatively TRBD1 (5 bases). Sequencing used peripheral blood. As DNA, the CDR3 is TGTGCCAGCTCACCACGACAGAACTATGGCTACACCTTC. Encoded protein: CASSPRQNYGYTF.